This T cell receptor beta chain was found in a study of T cells after yellow fever vaccination (dated by TCRdb to the late 2010s). General notes on the study: Libraries from fractions with low cell numbers were prepared with the SMART-Seq v4 Ultra Low Input RNA kit. Two healthy male donors, one aged 18 to 30 and one aged 30 to 40 years, were included in the cohort. To follow T-cell clones before and after primary and booster YFV17D yellow fever vaccination, bulk TCR alpha and beta repertoires were sequenced over time. Blood was collected at multiple timepoints before and after primary and secondary immunization, and bulk PBMC replicates and cell subsets were isolated.

The sample's treatment or condition label, decoded: live attenuated yellow fever vaccine strain. At every blood-draw timepoint, two biological replicates of bulk PBMCs were collected. PBMCs were isolated from peripheral blood using a standard Ficoll-Paque protocol. RNA was extracted with TriZol from bulk PBMCs, CD4 and CD8 fractions, and dextramer-positive and dextramer-negative fractions. The paper's findings and limits, for the study overall: Computational filtering was needed because FACS-sorted repertoires could contain abundant contaminating clonotypes from the bulk population. Most clones expanded after primary vaccination were re-detected after the booster (almost 98% of CD4 and about 88% of CD8), suggesting broad memory maintenance. A small fraction of clonotypes showed up in both the CD4 and CD8 compartments, probably as a result of convergent recombination. Because only a couple of donors were included in the study, the extent to which the findings can be generalized is limited. Compared with the primary T-cell response, the secondary T-cell response was faster but weaker, reaching its peak on day 5 rather than on day 15.

A word on this clonotype: Its antigen has not been determined. Per-nucleotide qualities are absent, and no much larger clonotype sits a single base away.

Synthesis of TCR cDNA relied on 5'RACE template switching, a step that introduced a universal primer site along with unique molecular identifiers. cDNA synthesis was primed from both the TCR alpha and TCR beta constant segments. Library amplification used two PCR steps, and the second PCR step added sample barcodes and sequencing adapters. Sequencing of libraries was done on Illumina HiSeq 2500 (2x100 bp) or NovaSeq (2x150 bp). The published analysis was carried out like this. Reads were demultiplexed and collapsed into UMI consensus sequences with MIGEC, and V(D)J alignment was performed with MiXCR. Using edgeR on replicate PBMC samples, clonotypes were called vaccine-responding if FDR was below 0.01 and the log2 fold change was above 5 up to day 15. Each bulk clonotype received a CD4 or CD8 identity based on whether the sequenced CD4 or CD8 repertoire contained that clonotype at higher abundance. TCRdb reran the public reads through fastp at Q25 and MiXCR, keeping productive beta chains. Rows are unified per CDR3 protein, each entry keeping the most common DNA and genes. Clone size and V and J calls follow TCRdb, not the original study. Here the sample has about 580,000 distinct CDR3 sequences; about a sixth occur a single time. Approximately 15% of the sample is held by the ten biggest clonotypes.

CDR3 length: 13 amino acids, cysteine to phenylalanine. Only the CDR3 region is kept as DNA, spanning 39 bases read in frame from base 1. Looking up the germline V gene yields CDR1 SGDLS and CDR2 YYNGEE. Deletion took 3 bases off V and 4 bases off J, with a span of 8 bases between the germline ends. The sample here was PBMCs, taken more than 4 days after the first yellow fever vaccination. Rearrangement joined TRBV9 to TRBJ2-1; confidence is insufficient to name the D gene. This sequence originates from a man aged 18 to 30 who received the YFV17D yellow fever vaccine. The CDR3 protein is CASSETEYNEQFF. The base sequence is TGTGCCAGCAGCGAAACGGAGTACAATGAGCAGTTCTTC.